The sequence of this T cell receptor beta chain was determined in a study of blood T cell repertoires in COVID-19. On the study more broadly: From the United States, Italy and Spain came samples of acute and convalescent COVID-19. T cells, B-cell-depleted T cells, or PBMCs supplied cDNA or gDNA.

In the original workflow: Reference gene primer amplification yielded estimated nucleated cell counts. The repertoire was sequenced with immunoSEQ multiplex PCR; TCRdb's copy has only in-frame clones and lacks some. Clonal size and the V and J genes are those of that table, whereas D and trimming came from the DNA. This table holds about 100,000 clones, roughly 86% found once. Trimming removed 2 bases from V and 6 bases from J; junction bases left unmatched: 5. This CDR3 has 15 amino acids. Germline assignment: CDR1 MNHEY and CDR2 SMNVEV (reference sequence). The chain employs TRBV27 and TRBJ2-1, with 9 bases lining up with TRBD2. The sample taken for sequencing was peripheral blood. This TCR came from a woman aged 60-75 years with acute or convalescent COVID-19. Here the CDR3 reads CASSLAGGRGNEQFF. The CDR3 DNA follows: TGTGCCAGCAGTTTAGCGGGAGGGAGAGGCAATGAGCAGTTCTTC.